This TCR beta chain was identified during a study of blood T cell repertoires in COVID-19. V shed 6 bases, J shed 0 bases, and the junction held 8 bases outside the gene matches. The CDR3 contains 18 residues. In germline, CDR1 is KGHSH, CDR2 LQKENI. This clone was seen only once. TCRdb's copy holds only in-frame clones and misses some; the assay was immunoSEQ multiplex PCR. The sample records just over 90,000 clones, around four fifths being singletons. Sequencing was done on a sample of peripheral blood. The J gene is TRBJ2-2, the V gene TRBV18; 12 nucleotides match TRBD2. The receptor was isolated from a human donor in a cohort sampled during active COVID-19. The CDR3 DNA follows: TGTGCCAGCTCCCTCAGGACTAGCGGGGTAGCGAACACCGGGGAGCTGTTTTTT. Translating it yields CASSLRTSGVANTGELFF.